The 5 T cell receptor beta chains below all came from one sample that was sequenced in a study of radiotherapy plus CTLA-4 blockade in lung cancer. Clones were read by immunoSEQ multiplex PCR, and TCRdb kept only the in-frame ones, dropping some. Of 56,000 or so clones listed, roughly four fifths are singletons. The material sequenced was peripheral blood, taken from a patient treated with radiotherapy plus ipilimumab. These receptors were collected from a human donor with non-small cell lung cancer who had a complete response to radiotherapy plus ipilimumab.

This sequence joins TRBV27 and TRBJ1-2; D uncertain. Trimming took off 7 bases at V and 3 bases at J, with 18 bases between the two ends. The CDR3 spans 15 residues. Germline values: CDR1 MNHEY, CDR2 SMNVEV (reference sequence). CDR3 sequence reads: CASKPFTGSDYGYTF. In DNA, the CDR3 is TGTGCCAGCAAGCCCTTCACTGGCAGCGACTATGGCTACACCTTC.

The chain combines TRBV9 with TRBJ2-1; maybe TRBD2 (6 bases). CDR1 and CDR2 from the germline V gene are SGDLS and YYNGEE. Trimming stripped 2 bases from V and 9 bases from J, with 18 bases between. This CDR3 comprises 15 residues. The CDR3 DNA reads TGTGCCAGCAGCGTTGGAGGGACTCCCGGGGGTGAGCAGTTCTTC. Translation gives CASSVGGTPGGEQFF.

J is TRBJ2-1 and V is TRBV15; 8 nucleotides line up with TRBD2. The CDR3 spans 16 residues. Germline values: CDR1 LNHNV, CDR2 YYDKDF (reference sequence). V was clipped by 1 base and J by 6 bases; unmatched bases: 8. The CDR3 region has the DNA TGTGCCACCAGCAGAGTCAGCGGGAGTGGCCGCAATGAGCAGTTCTTC. This gives the protein CATSRVSGSGRNEQFF.

The V call is TRBV6-6, the J call TRBJ1-2; 11 nucleotides agree with TRBD1. The ends lost 5 bases at V and 5 bases at J; junction bases unmatched: 7. Germline assignment: CDR1 MNHNY and CDR2 SVGAGI (reference sequence). CDR3 size: 15 residues. The CDR3 sequence: CASSITGTGGYGYTF. Here the CDR3 DNA reads TGTGCCAGCAGTATCACCGGGACAGGGGGGTATGGCTACACCTTC.

This chain joins TRBV19 and TRBJ2-3; 13 bases are a match to TRBD2. Trimming at V came to 7 bases and at J to 0 bases, leaving 7 bases not matched to a gene. CDR1 is LNHDA, CDR2 SQIVND, per germline (reference sequence). The CDR3 is made up of 17 amino acids. CDR3 residues: CASNRRLAGGSTDTQYF. The CDR3 DNA reads TGTGCCAGTAATAGGAGACTAGCGGGGGGTAGCACAGATACGCAGTATTTT. The whole variable domain, remainder taken from reference TRBV19 and TRBJ2-3, is DGGITQSPKYLFRKEGQNVTLSCEQNLNHDAMYWYRQDPGQGLRLIYYSQIVNDFQKGDIAEGYSVSREKKESFPLTVTSAQKNPTAFYLCASNRRLAGGSTDTQYFGPGTRLTVL.